One and the same sample provided the 27 T cell receptor beta chains below, sequenced in a study of blood T cell repertoires in COVID-19. TCRdb keeps only in-frame clones here, not all; method: immunoSEQ multiplex PCR. The table records 270,000 or so clones, less than 85% of them present only once. Sequencing was performed on peripheral blood. These TCRs come from a woman aged 18-30 years with acute or convalescent COVID-19.

The rearrangement joins TRBV6-5 to TRBJ2-1, with 9 bases fitting TRBD2. V shed 8 bases and J 5 bases; nucleotides not matched to a gene: 7. The CDR3 runs to 14 residues. Germline CDR1 MNHEY, CDR2 SVGAGI. CDR3 residues: CASRTSGSNNEQFF. The CDR3 DNA is TGTGCCAGCCGCACTAGCGGGTCCAACAATGAGCAGTTCTTC.

The gene calls are TRBV7-6 and TRBJ1-5, with 9 bases matching TRBD1. There are 15 residues in the CDR3. CDR1 is SGHVS, CDR2 FNYEAQ, per germline. The V gene end was trimmed by 5 bases and the J gene end by 4 bases; junction bases not matched to a gene: 6. The CDR3 is CASSLWDRENQPQHF. CDR3 DNA sequence: TGTGCCAGCAGCCTATGGGACAGGGAAAATCAGCCCCAGCATTTT.

This clone was detected only once. The V gene is TRBV6-2 or TRBV6-3, the J gene TRBJ1-2; no reliable D call. Germline-derived CDR1 and CDR2 are MNHEY and SVGEGT. Trimming took off 5 bases at V and 2 bases at J, with 15 bases between the two ends. The CDR3 runs to 15 residues. The CDR3 sequence: CASSTAGLRNYGYTF. In nucleotides, the CDR3 is TGTGCCAGCAGTACCGCAGGCCTAAGAAACTATGGCTACACCTTC.

The CDR3 sequence is CASSRDSLNEKLFF. The CDR3 region has the DNA TGTGCCAGCAGCCGGGACAGCCTAAATGAAAAACTGTTTTTT. This chain uses TRBV27 with TRBJ1-4, with 7 bases identical to TRBD1. The V segment lost 6 bases and the J segment 5 bases; nucleotides outside the gene matches: 6. Germline V gene lookup returns CDR1 MNHEY and CDR2 SMNVEV (reference sequence). This CDR3 comprises 14 residues.

J is TRBJ2-3 and V is TRBV9; 7 nucleotides match TRBD2. V dropped 3 bases and J dropped 6; count of bases not matched to a gene: 1. CDR1 and CDR2 (germline): SGDLS, YYNGEE. This CDR3 has 12 residues. The CDR3 region is CASSALADTQYF. CDR3 nucleotide sequence: TGTGCCAGCAGCGCACTAGCGGATACGCAGTATTTT. The full variable domain, completed using reference TRBV9 and TRBJ2-3, is DSGVTQTPKHLITATGQRVTLRCSPRSGDLSVYWYQQSLDQGLQFLIQYYNGEERAKGNILERFSAQQFPDLHSELNLSSLELGDSALYFCASSALADTQYFGPGTRLTVL.

The genes are TRBV9 and TRBJ1-1, with no clear D. CDR3 length: 15 residues. With 3 bases removed from V and 2 bases from J, the gap between germline ends came to 14 bases. Germline CDR1 and CDR2: SGDLS and YYNGEE. CDR3 in DNA: TGTGCCAGCAGCGAACGTCAGACAATCAACACTGAAGCTTTCTTT. It translates to CASSERQTINTEAFF.

The chain joins TRBV27 to TRBJ1-2; no definite D call. The CDR3 covers 15 residues. CDR1 and CDR2 (germline): MNHEY, SMNVEV (reference sequence). The V end lost 7 bases, the J end lost 7 bases, and 22 bases lay between the germline ends. CDR3 DNA sequence: TGTGCCAGCAATCCCATCGGGGTCGGGTCGGGTGGCTACACCTTC. Its translation: CASNPIGVGSGGYTF.

This clone showed up just a few times. The chain's CDR3 is CASADGREISPLHF. The DNA of the CDR3 is TGTGCCAGCGCTGATGGGAGGGAAATCTCACCCCTCCACTTT. This rearrangement joins TRBV11-1 to TRBJ1-6; D is unresolved. This CDR3 has 14 residues. V gave up 8 bases and J gave up 10 bases, with 18 bases separating them. The germline gives CDR1 SGHAT, CDR2 FQDESV (reference sequence).

About this clone itself: Other DNA sequences in this specimen translate into the identical CDR3. The chain employs TRBV30 and TRBJ2-3, with 9 positions matching TRBD2. Trimming took 0 bases from V and 1 from J; bases not matched to a gene: 5. CDR1 is GTSNPN, CDR2 SVGIG, per germline (reference sequence). The CDR3 has 16 residues. The CDR3 sequence: CAWSVLAGGRTDTQYF. As DNA, the CDR3 is TGTGCCTGGAGTGTACTTGCGGGAGGGCGCACAGATACGCAGTATTTT.

This clone has just one count. This rearrangement joins TRBV5-1 to TRBJ1-1, with 9 bases matching TRBD1. Germline trimming cut 4 bases from V and 4 bases from J; bases unmatched to any gene: 11. Per the germline V gene, CDR1 is SGHRS and CDR2 is YFSETQ. This CDR3 has 16 amino acids. CDR3 protein: CASSPGQGIGRTEAFF. CDR3 DNA: TGCGCCAGCAGCCCTGGACAGGGGATCGGTCGCACTGAAGCTTTCTTT.

V and J are TRBV3-1 (or the pseudogene TRBV3-2) and TRBJ2-7, with 11 bases matching TRBD2. The V gene end was trimmed by 0 bases and the J gene end by 4 bases; junction bases not matched to a gene: 2. CDR3 size: 15 residues. Per the germline V gene, CDR1 is LGHDT and CDR2 is YNNKEL (reference sequence). In nucleotides, the CDR3 is TGTGCCAGCAGCCAAGATCCTAGCGGGAGGTACGAGCAGTACTTC. Its protein product is CASSQDPSGRYEQYF.

The chain joins TRBV6-2 or TRBV6-3 to TRBJ2-7; D is undetermined. This CDR3 region has 15 residues. CDR1 and CDR2 (germline): MNHEY, SVGEGT. The ends were cut back, 6 bases at V and 2 bases at J, with 17 bases in the middle. The CDR3 region has the DNA TGTGCCAGCAGCTCCGACATTAATCATCCCTACGAGCAGTACTTC. Protein product: CASSSDINHPYEQYF.

J is TRBJ1-1 and V is TRBV7-9; a weak D match, TRBD1 (6 bases). CDR3 length equals 16 residues. CDR1 and CDR2 (germline): SEHNR, FQNEAQ (reference sequence). Trimming shortened V by 5 bases and J by 1 base, and 17 bases separated the two germline ends. As DNA, the CDR3 is TGTGCCAGCAGCCTTATACAGGGCTGGGCGAACACTGAAGCTTTCTTT. Translated, it gives CASSLIQGWANTEAFF.

This rearrangement joins TRBV29-1 to TRBJ1-6, with 9 bases matching TRBD1. This CDR3 is built from 13 residues. Germline CDR1 reads SQVTM; CDR2 reads ANQGSEA. V trimming: 6 bases; J trimming: 7 bases; junction bases outside the gene matches: 4. CDR3 amino acids: CSVRTGENSPLHF. The CDR3, as DNA: TGCAGCGTACGGACAGGGGAAAATTCACCCCTCCACTTT.

This clone has just a few counts. The genes are TRBV5-6 and TRBJ2-1; D might be TRBD2 (6 bases). The CDR3 has 14 residues. The V gene's germline CDR1 is SGHDT and CDR2 YYEEEE. The V end lost 4 bases, the J end lost 3 bases, and 11 bases lay between the germline ends. The CDR3 protein is CASSLGLIYNEQFF. CDR3 sequence (DNA): TGTGCCAGCAGCCTGGGACTGATCTACAATGAGCAGTTCTTC.

V is TRBV5-1 and J is TRBJ2-5; no clear D gene. V lost 0 bases and J 0 bases, leaving 6 bases between the germline ends. The CDR3 is made up of 14 amino acids. Germline V gene sequence: CDR1 SGHRS, CDR2 YFSETQ. As DNA, the CDR3 is TGCGCCAGCAGCTTGGTAGAAAACCAAGAGACCCAGTACTTC. Translation gives CASSLVENQETQYF.

V is TRBV6-6 and J is TRBJ1-5; D is unresolved. The germline V and J ends were trimmed by 5 bases and 1 base, with 6 bases remaining between them. Germline V CDR1 and CDR2: MNHNY, SVGAGI (reference sequence). The CDR3 is made up of 13 amino acids. The CDR3 is CASSPLSNQPQHF. CDR3 nucleotides: TGTGCCAGCAGTCCCCTCAGCAATCAGCCCCAGCATTTT.

The chain uses TRBV10-1 and TRBJ2-2, with 11 bases that match TRBD2. Germline CDR1 is WNHNN and CDR2 is SYGVQD (reference sequence). The CDR3 contains 15 residues. The J segment lost 7 bases and the V segment lost 6 bases, leaving 7 bases of the junction unmatched. CDR3 region: CASSPSGRQDGELFF. DNA of the CDR3: TGCGCCAGCAGCCCTAGCGGGAGGCAGGACGGGGAGCTGTTTTTT.

With respect to this clone: One end of the junction is discordant with germline, which a read error may explain. The CDR3 coding sequence is TGTGCCAGCAGTGAAGCAGGGACTACCAACTTT. As protein: CASSEAGTTNF. The V call is TRBV2, the J call TRBJ1-6, with D maybe TRBD1 (5 bases). From germline, CDR1 is SNHLY and CDR2 FYNNEI. The CDR3 runs to 11 residues.

V and J are TRBV6-5 and TRBJ2-7, with 13 bases aligning to TRBD2. Germline V gives CDR1 MNHEY, CDR2 SVGAGI. The CDR3 contains 15 residues. J gave up 2 bases and V 5 bases, and 3 bases lay outside the gene matches. The CDR3 DNA is TGTGCCAGCAGTCCCGGGACTAGCGGGACCTACGAGCAGTACTTC. It yields the protein CASSPGTSGTYEQYF.

The chain joins TRBV4-3 to TRBJ2-7; TRBD1 aligns across 9 bases. The ends lost 0 bases at V and 3 bases at J; junction bases unmatched: 9. This CDR3 spans 17 amino acids. Germline V lookup: CDR1 LGHNA, CDR2 YSLEER. CDR3 sequence (DNA): TGCGCCAGCAGCCAAGATCCCGCCGGGACAGGGAGCTACGAGCAGTACTTC. It codes for CASSQDPAGTGSYEQYF.

The rearrangement links TRBV29-1 to TRBJ2-7; 8 bases are a match to TRBD2. Per germline, CDR1 SQVTM and CDR2 ANQGSEA. V was clipped by 4 bases and J by 5 bases; unmatched bases: 4. CDR3 length: 12 residues. The DNA of the CDR3 is TGCAGCGTTGCCCCCGGGAGGGACGAGCAGTACTTC. It specifies CSVAPGRDEQYF.

This clone came up a few times. The chain employs TRBV7-2 and TRBJ1-1; a possible D gene is TRBD1 (6 bases). V lost 1 base to trimming and J lost 4 bases, with 13 bases between them. The CDR3 is 15 residues long. CDR1 is SGHTA, CDR2 FQGNSA, per germline. The CDR3 sequence is CASSLVQGSSTEAFF. As DNA, the CDR3 is TGTGCCAGCAGCTTAGTCCAGGGGTCTAGCACTGAAGCTTTCTTT.

V usage is TRBV21-1 and J usage is TRBJ2-7; no DNA check was done on the table's D call, TRBD2. TRBV21-1 is classified as a pseudogene. The CDR3 extends over 13 amino acids. CDR3 in amino acids: CTSKANPAYEQYF. The CDR3 DNA reads TGTACCAGCAAAGCGAACCCGGCGTACGAGCAGTACTTC.

This sequence joins TRBV5-4 and TRBJ2-2, with 10 nucleotides matching TRBD1. The CDR3 contains 16 residues. Germline values: CDR1 SGHNT, CDR2 YYREEE (reference sequence). Unmatched junction bases numbered 6, after V lost 1 base and J lost 6 bases. The CDR3 here is CASSLFGTGAPGELFF. Here the CDR3 DNA reads TGTGCCAGCAGCTTGTTTGGGACAGGGGCGCCCGGGGAGCTGTTTTTT.

This rearrangement joins TRBV7-2 to TRBJ2-1; no definite D call. The V gene lost 5 bases and the J gene lost 3 bases, with 14 bases spanning the gap. This CDR3 contains 15 residues. Germline loops: CDR1 SGHTA, CDR2 FQGNSA. The CDR3 DNA is TGTGCCAGCAGCACGCTAACGGTGGTCTACAATGAGCAGTTCTTC. This translates into CASSTLTVVYNEQFF.

The V and J genes are TRBV7-2 and TRBJ1-1; a weak D match, TRBD1 (6 bases). This CDR3 contains 14 residues. V was trimmed by 3 bases and J by 6 bases, leaving 14 bases between them. The germline gives CDR1 SGHTA, CDR2 FQGNSA. The CDR3 is CASSFKQGISEAFF. The CDR3 coding sequence is TGTGCCAGCAGCTTCAAACAGGGTATATCTGAAGCTTTCTTT.